The 4 T cell receptor beta chains given below trace back to one sample, sequenced in a study of technical replicates of blood from four donors listed by TCRdb under 2017. The library came from the immunoSEQ multiplex PCR assay. Here the immuneACCESS table is served through TCRdb, limited to in-frame sequences with V and J called. Missing clones are a known gap in these copies; in checked studies unresolved V genes cover under half, and the rest lacks a known reason. Here the sample has 87,000 or so clones; around 92% occur a single time. Roughly 0.27% of the sample lies in the top ten. Source material: T cells isolated from PBMCs. These receptors were obtained from a human donor in good health.

The V gene is TRBV12-5, the J gene TRBJ1-1, with D uncertain. This CDR3 is built from 12 residues. The germline V gene has CDR1 LGHNT and CDR2 FRNRAP. Trimming removed 4 bases at V and 5 bases at J, with 8 bases between. CDR3 amino acids: CASGSGLTEAFF. The DNA for the CDR3 is TGTGCTAGTGGTTCCGGGTTGACTGAAGCTTTCTTT. Full variable domain (remainder filled in from reference TRBV12-5 and TRBJ1-1): DARVTQTPRHKVTEMGQEVTMRCQPILGHNTVFWYRQTMMQGLELLAYFRNRAPLDDSGMPKDRFSAEMPDATLATLKIQPSEPRDSAVYFCASGSGLTEAFFGQGTRLTVV.

The chain recombines TRBV5-5 with TRBJ1-1; possibly TRBD1 for D (6 bases). In germline, CDR1 is SGHKS, CDR2 YYEKEE (reference sequence). CDR3 size: 14 residues. Trimming took 4 bases from V and 7 from J, leaving 17 bases between them. DNA of the CDR3: TGTGCCAGCAGCACCATTCAGGGGATGGGTGAAGCTTTCTTT. Translation gives CASSTIQGMGEAFF.

The table lists this clone with a count of one. V and J are TRBV4-1 and TRBJ1-1; no reliable D call. Germline V gene sequence: CDR1 MGHRA, CDR2 YSYEKL. V lost 0 bases, J lost 5 bases, and 10 bases lay in between. This CDR3 has 14 amino acids. CDR3 amino acids: CASSQEGRGTEAFF. CDR3 coding DNA: TGCGCCAGCAGCCAAGAAGGACGGGGAACTGAAGCTTTCTTT.

The V and J genes are TRBV28 and TRBJ1-2; D gene unclear. CDR1 is MDHEN, CDR2 SYDVKM, per germline. V shed 3 bases and J shed 4 bases, with 6 bases lying between them. The CDR3 spans 12 residues. The CDR3 region is CASSFWSYGYTF. CDR3 sequence (DNA): TGTGCCAGCAGTTTCTGGAGCTATGGCTACACCTTC.